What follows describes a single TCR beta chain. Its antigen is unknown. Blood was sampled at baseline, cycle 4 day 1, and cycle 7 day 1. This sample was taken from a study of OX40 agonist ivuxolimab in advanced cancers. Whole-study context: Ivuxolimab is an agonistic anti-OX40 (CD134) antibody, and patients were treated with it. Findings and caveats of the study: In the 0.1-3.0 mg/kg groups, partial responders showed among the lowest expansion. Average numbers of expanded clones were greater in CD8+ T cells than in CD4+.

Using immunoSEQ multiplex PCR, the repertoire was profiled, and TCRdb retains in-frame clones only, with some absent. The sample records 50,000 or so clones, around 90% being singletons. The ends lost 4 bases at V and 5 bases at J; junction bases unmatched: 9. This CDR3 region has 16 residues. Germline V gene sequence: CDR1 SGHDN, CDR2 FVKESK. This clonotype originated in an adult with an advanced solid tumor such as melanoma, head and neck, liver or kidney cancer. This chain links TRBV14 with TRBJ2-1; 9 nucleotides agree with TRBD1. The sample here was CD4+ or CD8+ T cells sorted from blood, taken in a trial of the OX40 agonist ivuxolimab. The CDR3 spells CASSRNRGLRDNEQFF. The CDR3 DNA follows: TGTGCCAGCAGCCGCAACAGGGGGCTACGGGACAATGAGCAGTTCTTC.